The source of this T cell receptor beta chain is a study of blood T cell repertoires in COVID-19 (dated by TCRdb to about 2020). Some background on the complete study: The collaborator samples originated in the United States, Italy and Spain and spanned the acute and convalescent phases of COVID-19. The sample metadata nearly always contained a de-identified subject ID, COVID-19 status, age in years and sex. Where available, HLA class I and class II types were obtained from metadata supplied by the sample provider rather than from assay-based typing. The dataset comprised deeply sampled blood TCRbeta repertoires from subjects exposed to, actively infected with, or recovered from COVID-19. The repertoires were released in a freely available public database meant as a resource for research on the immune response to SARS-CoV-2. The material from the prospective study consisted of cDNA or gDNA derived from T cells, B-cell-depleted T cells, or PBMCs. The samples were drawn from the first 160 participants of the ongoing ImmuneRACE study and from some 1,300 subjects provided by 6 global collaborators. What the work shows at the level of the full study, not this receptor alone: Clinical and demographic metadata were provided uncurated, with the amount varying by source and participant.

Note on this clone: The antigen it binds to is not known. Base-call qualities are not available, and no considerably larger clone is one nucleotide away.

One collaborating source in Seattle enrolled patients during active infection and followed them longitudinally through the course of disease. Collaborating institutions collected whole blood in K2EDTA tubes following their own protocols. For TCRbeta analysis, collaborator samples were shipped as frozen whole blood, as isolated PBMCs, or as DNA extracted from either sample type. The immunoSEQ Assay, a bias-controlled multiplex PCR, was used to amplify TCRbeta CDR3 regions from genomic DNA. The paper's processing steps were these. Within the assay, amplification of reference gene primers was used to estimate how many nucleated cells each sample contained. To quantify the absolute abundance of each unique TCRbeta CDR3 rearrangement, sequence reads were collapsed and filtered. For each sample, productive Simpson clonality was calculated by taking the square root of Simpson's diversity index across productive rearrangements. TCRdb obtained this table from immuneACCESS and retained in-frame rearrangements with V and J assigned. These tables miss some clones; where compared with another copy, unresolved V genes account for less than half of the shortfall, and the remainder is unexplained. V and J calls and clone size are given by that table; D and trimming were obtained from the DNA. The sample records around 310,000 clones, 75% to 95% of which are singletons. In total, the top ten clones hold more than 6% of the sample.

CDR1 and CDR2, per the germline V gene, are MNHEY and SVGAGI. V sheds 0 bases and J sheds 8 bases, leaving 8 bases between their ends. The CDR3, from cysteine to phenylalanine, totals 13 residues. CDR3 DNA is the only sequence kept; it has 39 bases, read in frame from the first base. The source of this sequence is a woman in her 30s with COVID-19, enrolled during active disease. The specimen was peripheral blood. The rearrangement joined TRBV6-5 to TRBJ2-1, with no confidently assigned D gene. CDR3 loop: CASSYSAGYEQFF. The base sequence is TGTGCCAGCAGTTACTCTGCAGGCTATGAGCAGTTCTTC.